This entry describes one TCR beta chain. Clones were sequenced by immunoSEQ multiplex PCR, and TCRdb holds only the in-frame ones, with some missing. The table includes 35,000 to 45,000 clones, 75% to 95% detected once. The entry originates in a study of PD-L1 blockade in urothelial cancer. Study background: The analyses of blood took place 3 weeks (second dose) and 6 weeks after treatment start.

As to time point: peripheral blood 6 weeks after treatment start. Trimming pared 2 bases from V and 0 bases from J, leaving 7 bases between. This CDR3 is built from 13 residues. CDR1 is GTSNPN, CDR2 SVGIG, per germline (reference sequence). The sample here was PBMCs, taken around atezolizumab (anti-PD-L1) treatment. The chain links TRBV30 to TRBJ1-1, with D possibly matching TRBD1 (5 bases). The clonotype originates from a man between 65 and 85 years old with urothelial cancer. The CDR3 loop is CAWSTTVNTEAFF. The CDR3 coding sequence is TGTGCCTGGAGTACGACAGTGAACACTGAAGCTTTCTTT.